The rows below give T cell receptor beta chains drawn from one sample of a study of PD-L1 blockade in urothelial cancer. Sequencing was performed with immunoSEQ multiplex PCR; in TCRdb, only in-frame clones are kept and a portion is missing. The sample records around 66,000 clones, about 88% being singletons. This sample comprised PBMCs, obtained around atezolizumab (anti-PD-L1) treatment. Receptors originate from a man aged 55 to 69 with urothelial cancer. Each CDR3 is given with its conserved first and last residue. The order of the fields is CDR3 DNA, CDR3 protein, J gene, D gene, clone size, V gene. The D gene is left open where the match is weak. Size is stated for part of the rows, as once, few or many counts, or as a class when the clone is expanded.

cdr3_nt: TGTGCCAGCAGCTTAGGCGGCAGACAAGAGACCCAGTACTTC
cdr3_aa: CASSLGGRQETQYF
j_call: TRBJ2-5
d_call: -
clone_size: -
v_call: TRBV7-9

cdr3_nt: TGTGCCATCAGTGAGTCCAGTGGCTTAGGACTAGCGGTATACAATGAGCAGTTCTTC
cdr3_aa: CAISESSGLGLAVYNEQFF
j_call: TRBJ2-1
d_call: TRBD2
clone_size: -
v_call: TRBV10-3

cdr3_nt: TGTGCCAGCACCCAAACGGACAGAAGCTCTGGGGCCAACGTCCTGACTTTC
cdr3_aa: CASTQTDRSSGANVLTF
j_call: TRBJ2-6
d_call: -
clone_size: -
v_call: TRBV2

cdr3_nt: TGTGCCACCAGCAGATTTGACAGGGGCCTCACCCCCTCTTACGAGCAGTACTTC
cdr3_aa: CATSRFDRGLTPSYEQYF
j_call: TRBJ2-7
d_call: TRBD1
clone_size: -
v_call: TRBV15

cdr3_nt: TGTGCCAGCAGCGCACAGGGGAACACTGAAGCTTTCTTT
cdr3_aa: CASSAQGNTEAFF
j_call: TRBJ1-1
d_call: -
clone_size: -
v_call: TRBV7-2

cdr3_nt: TGTGCCAGCAGTGACTGGGACAGGGCAAGAAATGAGCAGTTCTTC
cdr3_aa: CASSDWDRARNEQFF
j_call: TRBJ2-1
d_call: TRBD1
clone_size: few
v_call: TRBV6-4

cdr3_nt: TGTGCCATCAGTGAGCAGGGGCGAGGCCCAGATACGCAGTATTTT
cdr3_aa: CAISEQGRGPDTQYF
j_call: TRBJ2-3
d_call: -
clone_size: once
v_call: TRBV10-3

cdr3_nt: TGCGCCAGCAGTTTGGGGACAGGGAATGAAAAACTGTTTTTT
cdr3_aa: CASSLGTGNEKLFF
j_call: TRBJ1-4
d_call: TRBD1
clone_size: -
v_call: TRBV5-1

cdr3_nt: TGTGCTAGCAGCTTACTAGCTAGGGAGACCCAGTACTTC
cdr3_aa: CASSLLARETQYF
j_call: TRBJ2-5
d_call: -
clone_size: -
v_call: TRBV7-7

cdr3_nt: TGTGCCAGCAGTGTTGAGGGCTACGTTGGGTACTTC
cdr3_aa: CASSVEGYVGYF
j_call: TRBJ2-7
d_call: -
clone_size: -
v_call: TRBV6-1

cdr3_nt: TGCGCCAGCAGCCCCCTCGGGAGGACAGGGGGCTACGAGCAGTACTTC
cdr3_aa: CASSPLGRTGGYEQYF
j_call: TRBJ2-7
d_call: TRBD1
clone_size: -
v_call: TRBV5-1

cdr3_nt: TGTGCCAGTAGTATAGCCCCCCTCCTAGCGGGAAACACCGGGGAGCTGTTTTTT
cdr3_aa: CASSIAPLLAGNTGELFF
j_call: TRBJ2-2
d_call: TRBD2
clone_size: -
v_call: TRBV19

cdr3_nt: TGTGCCAGCAACATGTTCAATTCACCCCTCCACTTT
cdr3_aa: CASNMFNSPLHF
j_call: TRBJ1-6
d_call: -
clone_size: many
v_call: TRBV2

cdr3_nt: TGTGCCATCAGTGAGACGGGAGCAATAAATGAGCAGTTCTTC
cdr3_aa: CAISETGAINEQFF
j_call: TRBJ2-1
d_call: -
clone_size: -
v_call: TRBV10-3

cdr3_nt: TGTGCCAGCAGTACGAGTCGAATGAACACTGAAGCTTTCTTT
cdr3_aa: CASSTSRMNTEAFF
j_call: TRBJ1-1
d_call: -
clone_size: -
v_call: TRBV25-1

cdr3_nt: TGTGCCTGGAGTGGCGGGACAGGAAAACTTGAAGCTTTCTTT
cdr3_aa: CAWSGGTGKLEAFF
j_call: TRBJ1-1
d_call: TRBD1
clone_size: -
v_call: TRBV30

cdr3_nt: TGTGCCAGCAGCTCGCAGGGACAGGGCTACGAGCAGTACTTC
cdr3_aa: CASSSQGQGYEQYF
j_call: TRBJ2-7
d_call: TRBD1
clone_size: once
v_call: TRBV9

cdr3_nt: TGTGCCAGCAGCGAGGGGACAGGGGATGTAGGTGGCTACACCTTC
cdr3_aa: CASSEGTGDVGGYTF
j_call: TRBJ1-2
d_call: TRBD1
clone_size: -
v_call: TRBV9

cdr3_nt: TGTGCCAGCAGCCATTATGTCTGGACTAGCGGGGTCACCGGGGAGCTGTTTTTT
cdr3_aa: CASSHYVWTSGVTGELFF
j_call: TRBJ2-2
d_call: TRBD2
clone_size: -
v_call: TRBV4-2

cdr3_nt: TGTGCCAGCGTGGGTTGGGGGGGGACAGATACGCAGTATTTT
cdr3_aa: CASVGWGGTDTQYF
j_call: TRBJ2-3
d_call: TRBD2
clone_size: -
v_call: TRBV2

cdr3_nt: TGTGCCAGTAGTAGGCCCACAGGGGGACGCACTGAAGCTTTCTTT
cdr3_aa: CASSRPTGGRTEAFF
j_call: TRBJ1-1
d_call: TRBD1
clone_size: -
v_call: TRBV19

cdr3_nt: TGTGCCAGCAGCGTCACTAGCGGGAGGGGTCAAGAGACCCAGTACTTC
cdr3_aa: CASSVTSGRGQETQYF
j_call: TRBJ2-5
d_call: TRBD2
clone_size: -
v_call: TRBV9

cdr3_nt: TGTGCCAGCAGTTACCCAGCGGGGGAGCAGTACTTC
cdr3_aa: CASSYPAGEQYF
j_call: TRBJ2-7
d_call: TRBD2
clone_size: -
v_call: TRBV6-5

cdr3_nt: TGTGCCAGCAGCGTAGCAGGGGGCTTCTCTGGAAACACCATATATTTT
cdr3_aa: CASSVAGGFSGNTIYF
j_call: TRBJ1-3
d_call: TRBD1
clone_size: once
v_call: TRBV9

cdr3_nt: TGTGCCAGCAGGGGACAGGGGATCGGACAGCCCCAGCATTTT
cdr3_aa: CASRGQGIGQPQHF
j_call: TRBJ1-5
d_call: TRBD1
clone_size: once
v_call: TRBV28

cdr3_nt: TGCGCCAGCAGCGCCCGGGACGCTGGGGGCGAAAAACTGTTTTTT
cdr3_aa: CASSARDAGGEKLFF
j_call: TRBJ1-4
d_call: -
clone_size: -
v_call: TRBV5-1

cdr3_nt: TGTGCCAGCTCACCTGGGGACAGGGGGGTCGAAAAACTGTTTTTT
cdr3_aa: CASSPGDRGVEKLFF
j_call: TRBJ1-4
d_call: TRBD1
clone_size: -
v_call: TRBV18

cdr3_nt: TGTGCCAGCTCACCATCACTAGCGGATTACGAGCAGTACTTC
cdr3_aa: CASSPSLADYEQYF
j_call: TRBJ2-7
d_call: TRBD2
clone_size: few
v_call: TRBV18

cdr3_nt: TGTGCCAGCAGGTTGGGACAGCAGAACACTGAAGCTTTCTTT
cdr3_aa: CASRLGQQNTEAFF
j_call: TRBJ1-1
d_call: TRBD1
clone_size: -
v_call: TRBV13

cdr3_nt: TGCGCCAGCAGCGCCGGGACAGCCGCCACCTACGAGCAGTACTTC
cdr3_aa: CASSAGTAATYEQYF
j_call: TRBJ2-7
d_call: TRBD1
clone_size: -
v_call: TRBV5-1

cdr3_nt: TGTGCCAGCAGTTCACAGGGGGCCGGTGGCTACACCTTC
cdr3_aa: CASSSQGAGGYTF
j_call: TRBJ1-2
d_call: TRBD1
clone_size: few
v_call: TRBV6-5

cdr3_nt: TGTGCCATCAGAGGGGAGGAAGAGACCCAGTACTTC
cdr3_aa: CAIRGEEETQYF
j_call: TRBJ2-5
d_call: -
clone_size: -
v_call: TRBV10-3

cdr3_nt: TGTGCCAGCAGCTTAGACAGGGGGTATCAGCCCCAGCATTTT
cdr3_aa: CASSLDRGYQPQHF
j_call: TRBJ1-5
d_call: TRBD1
clone_size: -
v_call: TRBV7-2

cdr3_nt: TGTGCCAGCGGGTTTAGCGCCCTTAATGAGCAGTTCTTC
cdr3_aa: CASGFSALNEQFF
j_call: TRBJ2-1
d_call: -
clone_size: -
v_call: TRBV11-3

cdr3_nt: TGTGCCAGCCGGAGGGGGGGGCCTAGCACAGATACGCAGTATTTT
cdr3_aa: CASRRGGPSTDTQYF
j_call: TRBJ2-3
d_call: -
clone_size: -
v_call: TRBV6-5

cdr3_nt: TGTGCCAGCTCACCACAGGGACTAGCGGGGGGGAATGAGCAGTTCTTC
cdr3_aa: CASSPQGLAGGNEQFF
j_call: TRBJ2-1
d_call: TRBD2
clone_size: -
v_call: TRBV18

cdr3_nt: TGTGCCAGCAGCCCCGGGACTAGCGGGGACCTCTCCTACGAGCAGTACTTC
cdr3_aa: CASSPGTSGDLSYEQYF
j_call: TRBJ2-7
d_call: TRBD2
clone_size: -
v_call: TRBV7-2

cdr3_nt: TGTGCCAGTATGGGAGGGGGGGCCGGAGAGACCCAGTACTTC
cdr3_aa: CASMGGGAGETQYF
j_call: TRBJ2-5
d_call: -
clone_size: few
v_call: TRBV19

cdr3_nt: TGTGCCAGCAGCCCGTCCGTCAGGGCAGGCGGCTACGAGCAGTACTTC
cdr3_aa: CASSPSVRAGGYEQYF
j_call: TRBJ2-7
d_call: -
clone_size: -
v_call: TRBV7-3

cdr3_nt: TGCGCCAGCAGCAGACGCACAGGGTACACTGAAGCTTTCTTT
cdr3_aa: CASSRRTGYTEAFF
j_call: TRBJ1-1
d_call: -
clone_size: -
v_call: TRBV4-3

cdr3_nt: TGTGCCAGCAGACGGAACCTGGACAGCGTTACCTATGGCTACACCTTC
cdr3_aa: CASRRNLDSVTYGYTF
j_call: TRBJ1-2
d_call: -
clone_size: -
v_call: TRBV28

cdr3_nt: TGTGCCAGCTCACCCGCTCGGACAGCGAGTAGCACAGATACGCAGTATTTT
cdr3_aa: CASSPARTASSTDTQYF
j_call: TRBJ2-3
d_call: -
clone_size: -
v_call: TRBV18

cdr3_nt: TGTGCCAGCAGCCCAGGACAGGCCTTATTTAAGACCCAGTACTTC
cdr3_aa: CASSPGQALFKTQYF
j_call: TRBJ2-5
d_call: TRBD1
clone_size: once
v_call: TRBV6-6

cdr3_nt: TGCGCCAGCAGCTTCGGACAGGGTGGGTTATCAGCGGCTAGCACAGATACGCAGTATTTT
cdr3_aa: CASSFGQGGLSAASTDTQYF
j_call: TRBJ2-3
d_call: TRBD1
clone_size: -
v_call: TRBV5-1

cdr3_nt: TGTGCCAGCAGCTTCCTGGACAGAAACACTGAAGCTTTCTTT
cdr3_aa: CASSFLDRNTEAFF
j_call: TRBJ1-1
d_call: -
clone_size: -
v_call: TRBV7-8

cdr3_nt: TGCGCCAGCAGCTTGGTGTCAGGTAACACTGAAGCTTTCTTT
cdr3_aa: CASSLVSGNTEAFF
j_call: TRBJ1-1
d_call: -
clone_size: -
v_call: TRBV5-1

cdr3_nt: TGTGCCAGCAGCATCCCGATTGGCGGAGGGGGCGAGTATTTCCACATGAACACTGAAGCTTTCTTT
cdr3_aa: CASSIPIGGGGEYFHMNTEAFF
j_call: TRBJ1-1
d_call: -
clone_size: once
v_call: TRBV21-1

cdr3_nt: TGTGCCAGCAGTTACCGAGGGCTTGGGGCCAACGTCCTGACTTTC
cdr3_aa: CASSYRGLGANVLTF
j_call: TRBJ2-6
d_call: -
clone_size: -
v_call: TRBV6-5